This passage covers 32 T cell receptor beta chains from one sample sequenced in a study of OX40 agonist ivuxolimab in advanced cancers. The table came from immunoSEQ multiplex PCR; TCRdb's copy has only in-frame clones and leaves some out. The sample consists of about 69,000 clones, about 90% of them appearing once. This specimen was CD4+ or CD8+ T cells sorted from blood, taken in a trial of the OX40 agonist ivuxolimab. The origin of the receptors is an adult with an advanced solid tumor such as melanoma, head and neck, liver or kidney cancer.

To note about this clone: Sequence at one end of the junction differs from germline and may be a read error. The CDR3, as DNA: TGTGCCAGCAGCTTAGCGGGAGTCTACGCGCAGTACTTC. It specifies CASSLAGVYAQYF. The rearrangement uses TRBV7-9 and TRBJ2-7, with D possibly matching TRBD2 (5 bases). The CDR3 has 13 residues. Germline lookup yields CDR1 SEHNR and CDR2 FQNEAQ (reference sequence).

Regarding this clone: The identical CDR3 is also encoded by other nucleotide sequences in the sample. The rearrangement links TRBV18 to TRBJ1-4; D is perhaps TRBD1 (5 bases). With 3 bases removed from V and 8 bases from J, the gap between germline ends came to 13 bases. Germline V gene lookup returns CDR1 KGHSH and CDR2 LQKENI. The CDR3 is 14 residues long. The CDR3 DNA reads TGTGCCAGCTCACCCACGGGGGGACGGGAAAAACTGTTTTTT. Its translation: CASSPTGGREKLFF. Using reference TRBV18 and TRBJ1-4 for the parts outside the CDR3, the full variable domain is NAGVMQNPRHLVRRRGQEARLRCSPMKGHSHVYWYRQLPEEGLKFMVYLQKENIIDESGMPKERFSAEFPKEGPSILRIQQVVRGDSAAYFCASSPTGGREKLFFGSGTQLSVL.

The chain uses TRBV7-9 and TRBJ2-1; 11 nucleotides match TRBD1. The germline gives CDR1 SEHNR, CDR2 FQNEAQ (reference sequence). This CDR3 region has 15 residues. With V trimmed by 5 bases and J by 7 bases, 7 bases remained unmatched. For the CDR3, the DNA is TGTGCCAGCAGCCCGGGACAGGGGGTCGGAAATGAGCAGTTCTTC. Translation: CASSPGQGVGNEQFF. Full variable domain (outside the CDR3, taken from reference TRBV7-9 and TRBJ2-1): DTGVSQNPRHKITKRGQNVTFRCDPISEHNRLYWYRQTLGQGPEFLTYFQNEAQLEKSRLLSDRFSAERPKGSFSTLEIQRTEQGDSAMYLCASSPGQGVGNEQFFGPGTRLTVL.

The gene calls are TRBV5-1 and TRBJ1-4; no clear D gene. V was trimmed by 4 bases and J by 6 bases, leaving 13 bases between them. This CDR3 is 14 amino acids long. Germline CDR1 SGHRS, CDR2 YFSETQ. Here the CDR3 reads CASSLLEGDEKLFF. In DNA, the CDR3 is TGCGCCAGCAGCCTGTTGGAGGGTGATGAAAAACTGTTTTTT.

The chain employs TRBV18 and TRBJ1-1, with unresolved D. Germline CDR1 reads KGHSH; CDR2 reads LQKENI. V gave up 0 bases and J gave up 2 bases, with 4 bases separating them. This CDR3 spans 13 amino acids. DNA of the CDR3: TGTGCCAGCTCACCACCAGGAAACACTGAAGCTTTCTTT. This encodes CASSPPGNTEAFF. Based on the CDR3 plus reference TRBV18 and TRBJ1-1, the full variable domain is NAGVMQNPRHLVRRRGQEARLRCSPMKGHSHVYWYRQLPEEGLKFMVYLQKENIIDESGMPKERFSAEFPKEGPSILRIQQVVRGDSAAYFCASSPPGNTEAFFGQGTRLTVV.

The V gene is TRBV7-9, the J gene TRBJ2-1; D may be TRBD2 (5 bases). Deletions cut 5 bases from V and 7 bases from J, with 15 bases between. The CDR3 length is 14 residues. Germline V gene sequence: CDR1 SEHNR, CDR2 FQNEAQ (reference sequence). CDR3 sequence: CASSPSGNNNEQFF. CDR3 DNA: TGTGCCAGCAGCCCCTCGGGGAATAATAATGAGCAGTTCTTC. The whole variable domain, remainder taken from reference TRBV7-9 and TRBJ2-1, is DTGVSQNPRHKITKRGQNVTFRCDPISEHNRLYWYRQTLGQGPEFLTYFQNEAQLEKSRLLSDRFSAERPKGSFSTLEIQRTEQGDSAMYLCASSPSGNNNEQFFGPGTRLTVL.

V is TRBV11-2 and J is TRBJ2-7, with 10 bases fitting TRBD1. Trimming at V came to 1 base and at J to 3 bases, leaving 0 bases not matched to a gene. This CDR3 region has 14 residues. Per germline, CDR1 SGHAT and CDR2 FQNNGV. CDR3 coding DNA: TGTGCCAGCAGCTTAGGGGACAGGGGCTACGAGCAGTACTTC. As protein: CASSLGDRGYEQYF.

Here the CDR3 DNA reads TGTGCCTGGTCGCAGAGCTCCTATAATTCACCCCTCCACTTT. Its protein is CAWSQSSYNSPLHF. The chain carries TRBV30 and TRBJ1-6, with no clear D. The CDR3 sequence is 14 residues long. With 5 bases removed from V and 0 bases from J, the gap between germline ends came to 8 bases. Germline assignment: CDR1 GTSNPN and CDR2 SVGIG (reference sequence).

The V call is TRBV6-5, the J call TRBJ2-1; D is unresolved. CDR3 length: 11 amino acids. V was trimmed by 10 bases and J by 3 bases, leaving 7 bases between them. Germline values: CDR1 MNHEY, CDR2 SVGAGI. The CDR3 nucleotides are TGTGCCACTTTGGACTACAATGAGCAGTTCTTC. It specifies CATLDYNEQFF.

This clone has only a few counts. V and J are TRBV28 and TRBJ1-1, with TRBD1 matching over 7 bases. CDR3 size: 14 residues. Germline CDR1 is MDHEN and CDR2 is SYDVKM. Losses at the gene ends were 5 bases for V and 6 bases for J; bases not matched to a gene: 9. The CDR3 DNA is TGTGCCAGCAGTACCTTACAGGGGCACCCTGAAGCTTTCTTT. This codes for CASSTLQGHPEAFF.

The gene calls are TRBV30 and TRBJ2-7; D is undetermined. Germline V gene sequence: CDR1 GTSNPN, CDR2 SVGIG (reference sequence). This CDR3 has 13 residues. Trimming pared 2 bases from V and 2 bases from J, leaving 10 bases between. The CDR3 here is CAWSLTVTYEQYF. In DNA form, the CDR3 reads TGTGCCTGGAGTCTCACAGTAACCTACGAGCAGTACTTC.

V gene TRBV7-3 combines with J gene TRBJ1-1; TRBD1 agrees at 8 bases. Losses at the gene ends were 2 bases for V and 5 bases for J; bases not matched to a gene: 1. Germline V gene sequence: CDR1 SGHTA, CDR2 FQGTGA. This CDR3 region has 13 residues. DNA for the CDR3: TGTGCCAGCAGCTTAGACAGGGGTACTGAAGCTTTCTTT. Translation gives CASSLDRGTEAFF.

The chain joins TRBV6-1 to TRBJ1-3, with no clear D. Trimming removed 6 bases at V and 2 bases at J, with 8 bases between. Germline loops: CDR1 MNHNS, CDR2 SASEGT. This CDR3 contains 13 residues. The CDR3 sequence: CASRPDPGNTIYF. CDR3 in DNA: TGTGCCAGCAGACCAGACCCTGGAAACACCATATATTTT.

The chain carries TRBV19 and TRBJ1-4; D is uncertain. The germline gives CDR1 LNHDA, CDR2 SQIVND (reference sequence). V was cut by 6 bases and J by 0 bases, with 14 bases left in between. The CDR3 covers 16 residues. Here the CDR3 DNA reads TGTGCCAGTAGAACCGACCCCGCCGCAACTAATGAAAAACTGTTTTTT. This codes for CASRTDPAATNEKLFF. Looking up the rest from reference TRBV19 and TRBJ1-4 gives the full variable domain: DGGITQSPKYLFRKEGQNVTLSCEQNLNHDAMYWYRQDPGQGLRLIYYSQIVNDFQKGDIAEGYSVSREKKESFPLTVTSAQKNPTAFYLCASRTDPAATNEKLFFGSGTQLSVL.

The rearrangement links TRBV6-1 to TRBJ1-1; D remains ambiguous. Germline V CDR1 and CDR2: MNHNS, SASEGT. The CDR3 sequence is 13 residues long. Trimming pared 6 bases from V and 3 bases from J, leaving 11 bases between. The CDR3 protein is CASSESGYTEAFF. The CDR3 nucleotides read TGTGCCAGCAGCGAGTCGGGGTACACTGAAGCTTTCTTT.

This rearrangement joins TRBV28 to TRBJ2-7, with 10 bases lining up with TRBD2. J gave up 7 bases and V 4 bases, and 16 bases lay outside the gene matches. Germline V CDR1 and CDR2: MDHEN, SYDVKM. CDR3 length equals 17 residues. The CDR3 region has the DNA TGTGCCAGCAGTTACTTTTATGGGAGCGGGGGGGTCCGGGAGCAGTACTTC. It encodes CASSYFYGSGGVREQYF.

This clone appeared a single time. The CDR3 loop is CASSAAGTASYEQYF. Here the CDR3 DNA reads TGTGCCAGCAGCGCCGCAGGGACGGCGTCCTACGAGCAGTACTTC. The rearrangement links TRBV7-9 to TRBJ2-7; D possibly matches TRBD1 or TRBD2 (5 bases each). The CDR3 runs to 15 residues. The ends were cut back, 5 bases at V and 1 base at J, with 15 bases in the middle. Per the germline V gene, CDR1 is SEHNR and CDR2 is FQNEAQ (reference sequence).

The V gene is TRBV28, the J gene TRBJ1-5, with no clear D. Germline assignment: CDR1 MDHEN and CDR2 SYDVKM. Trimming left V 4 bases short and J 5 bases short, with 12 bases between. The CDR3 sequence is 14 residues long. CDR3 region: CASSWVRGDQPQHF. CDR3 DNA: TGTGCCAGCAGTTGGGTAAGAGGCGATCAGCCCCAGCATTTT. Full variable domain (missing parts from reference TRBV28 and TRBJ1-5): DVKVTQSSRYLVKRTGEKVFLECVQDMDHENMFWYRQDPGLGLRLIYFSYDVKMKEKGDIPEGYSVSREKKERFSLILESASTNQTSMYLCASSWVRGDQPQHFGDGTRLSIL.

This rearrangement joins TRBV11-1 to TRBJ2-7, with D perhaps TRBD1 (8 bases). CDR3 length: 14 residues. Germline V gives CDR1 SGHAT, CDR2 FQDESV (reference sequence). The V gene lost 4 bases and the J gene lost 9 bases, with 19 bases spanning the gap. The CDR3 region is CASSYQGASGGQYF. CDR3 nucleotide sequence: TGTGCCAGCAGCTATCAGGGGGCCTCGGGAGGGCAGTACTTC.

This clone was seen more than once but under ten times. J is TRBJ1-2 and V is TRBV27; 8 bases map to TRBD1. Losses at the gene ends were 2 bases for V and 3 bases for J; bases not matched to a gene: 5. This CDR3 region has 15 residues. The germline V gene has CDR1 MNHEY and CDR2 SMNVEV (reference sequence). CDR3 protein: CASSLKAGGDYGYTF. Written as DNA, the CDR3 is TGTGCCAGCAGTTTAAAGGCAGGGGGCGACTATGGCTACACCTTC.

V usage is TRBV28 and J usage is TRBJ2-5; the match to TRBD2 covers 7 bases. This CDR3 contains 14 residues. V shed 10 bases and J 9 bases; nucleotides not matched to a gene: 17. Per the germline V gene, CDR1 is MDHEN and CDR2 is SYDVKM. The CDR3 DNA sequence: TGTGCCACACGATGGGCTAGCGGTTCGGGGGCCCAGTACTTC. Translated, it gives CATRWASGSGAQYF. Full variable domain (remainder filled in from reference TRBV28 and TRBJ2-5): DVKVTQSSRYLVKRTGEKVFLECVQDMDHENMFWYRQDPGLGLRLIYFSYDVKMKEKGDIPEGYSVSREKKERFSLILESASTNQTSMYLCATRWASGSGAQYFGPGTRLLVL.

This rearrangement joins TRBV27 to TRBJ2-2; D uncertain. This CDR3 region has 12 residues. Germline lookup yields CDR1 MNHEY and CDR2 SMNVEV (reference sequence). V dropped 6 bases and J dropped 6 bases, with 8 bases sitting between them. CDR3 residues: CASRHTAGELFF. The CDR3 coding sequence is TGTGCCAGCAGACATACTGCCGGGGAGCTGTTTTTT.

The V call is TRBV7-2, the J call TRBJ2-3; D gene uncertain. CDR3 length equals 15 residues. Trimming stripped 2 bases from V and 1 base from J, with 10 bases between. CDR1 and CDR2 from the germline V gene are SGHTA and FQGNSA. CDR3 region: CASSLMGIGTDTQYF. The CDR3 DNA is TGTGCCAGCAGCTTAATGGGAATCGGCACAGATACGCAGTATTTT.

The J gene is TRBJ1-5, the V gene TRBV19; TRBD1 might be the D (5 bases). Germline V gene lookup returns CDR1 LNHDA and CDR2 SQIVND (reference sequence). V lost 4 bases and J lost 5, with 12 bases in between. The CDR3 runs to 14 residues. CDR3 DNA sequence: TGTGCCAGTAGTACGGGGGTGGGGTATCAGCCCCAGCATTTT. Its translation is CASSTGVGYQPQHF.

The rearrangement uses TRBV7-9 and TRBJ2-3, with D perhaps TRBD1 or TRBD2 (5 bases each). This CDR3 spans 16 amino acids. Per the germline V gene, CDR1 is SEHNR and CDR2 is FQNEAQ (reference sequence). The ends were cut back, 5 bases at V and 3 bases at J, with 18 bases in the middle. Here the CDR3 reads CASSPPEGLGTDTQYF. The CDR3 DNA reads as TGTGCCAGCAGCCCCCCAGAGGGGCTAGGGACAGATACGCAGTATTTT.

Worth noting for this clone: Other DNA sequences in the sample encode the same CDR3. This rearrangement joins TRBV5-4 to TRBJ2-2; 14 bases match TRBD2. The V and J ends lost 5 bases and 1 base, in that order; junction bases with no gene match: 4. The CDR3 length is 17 residues. The germline V gene has CDR1 SGHNT and CDR2 YYREEE (reference sequence). The CDR3 DNA sequence: TGTGCCAGCAGACCAGGACTAGCGGGAGGGAACACCGGGGAGCTGTTTTTT. It specifies CASRPGLAGGNTGELFF. Full variable domain (rest looked up from reference TRBV5-4 and TRBJ2-2): ETGVTQSPTHLIKTRGQQVTLRCSSQSGHNTVSWYQQALGQGPQFIFQYYREEENGRGNFPPRFSGLQFPNYSSELNVNALELDDSALYLCASRPGLAGGNTGELFFGEGSRLTVL.

The chain carries TRBV28 and TRBJ2-3, with D unclear. CDR1 and CDR2 (germline): MDHEN, SYDVKM. The germline V and J ends were trimmed by 2 bases and 6 bases, with 18 bases remaining between them. CDR3 size: 16 residues. This CDR3 is CASSLNSDPRQDTQYF. For the CDR3, the DNA is TGTGCCAGCAGTTTAAATAGTGATCCCCGGCAGGATACGCAGTATTTT.

The chain joins TRBV11-2 to TRBJ1-1; D unclear. This CDR3 has 13 amino acids. Germline loops: CDR1 SGHAT, CDR2 FQNNGV. Trimming cost V 1 base and J 1 base, with 4 bases left between them. The CDR3 region has the DNA TGTGCCAGCAGCTTAGGGGGGAACACTGAAGCTTTCTTT. Protein product: CASSLGGNTEAFF.

V gene TRBV28 combines with J gene TRBJ2-7; 9 bases fit TRBD2. V gave up 7 bases and J gave up 4 bases; unmatched junction bases: 17. Per germline, CDR1 MDHEN and CDR2 SYDVKM. The CDR3 length is 17 residues. The CDR3 region is CASTSPGRGRVSYEQYF. In DNA, the CDR3 is TGTGCCAGCACCTCCCCAGGCCGCGGGAGGGTAAGTTACGAGCAGTACTTC.

This clone is a singleton in its sample. The chain uses TRBV12-5 and TRBJ2-7, with D perhaps matching TRBD2 (6 bases). CDR1 is LGHNT, CDR2 FRNRAP, per germline. V gave up 5 bases and J gave up 2 bases, with 13 bases separating them. The CDR3 runs 14 residues. CDR3: CASGPQRAPYEQYF. Written as DNA, the CDR3 is TGTGCTAGTGGTCCGCAGCGGGCCCCCTACGAGCAGTACTTC.

J is TRBJ2-1 and V is TRBV9; D assignment may be TRBD1 or TRBD2 (5 bases each). The germline V and J ends were trimmed by 0 bases and 2 bases, with 12 bases remaining between them. This CDR3 spans 16 amino acids. CDR1 is SGDLS, CDR2 YYNGEE, per germline. The chain's CDR3 is CASSVVGTATYNEQFF. CDR3 coding DNA: TGTGCCAGCAGCGTAGTCGGGACGGCCACCTACAATGAGCAGTTCTTC.

V gene TRBV5-6 combines with J gene TRBJ1-4; D unclear. The CDR3 spans 15 residues. The V gene lost 1 base and the J gene lost 0 bases, with 7 bases spanning the gap. Germline-derived CDR1 and CDR2 are SGHDT and YYEEEE. The CDR3 loop is CASSLIGATNEKLFF. The CDR3 DNA follows: TGTGCCAGCAGCTTGATCGGGGCAACTAATGAAAAACTGTTTTTT.